This passage covers 25 T cell receptor beta chains from one sample sequenced in a study of early T cells in non-severe SARS-CoV-2 infection. MiXCR, applied by TCRdb to the 5' RACE reads, yields one record per CDR3 protein. The profile shows more than 60,000 distinct CDR3 sequences, around 14% of them singletons. Sequencing was performed on whole blood. All receptors come from an adult who was a healthcare worker with PCR-confirmed SARS-CoV-2 infection or an uninfected control (not recorded which).

To note about this clonotype: Possible read error: a much larger clone is one base away. This chain uses TRBV7-2 with TRBJ2-2, with a possible D match to TRBD2 (5 bases). Germline V lookup: CDR1 SGHTA, CDR2 FQGNSA. The CDR3 loop spans 12 amino acids. Written as DNA, the CDR3 is TGTGCCAGCAACGATGGACCCGGGGAGCCGTTTTTT. Protein: CASNDGPGEPFF.

This clonotype was counted many times. The chain joins TRBV12-3 or TRBV12-4 to TRBJ2-2; maybe TRBD2 (6 bases). CDR3 size: 14 residues. V was cut by 7 bases and J by 3 bases, with 12 bases left in between. The CDR3 here is CASTREFYTGELFF. The CDR3 DNA follows: TGTGCCAGCACCCGGGAGTTCTACACCGGGGAGCTGTTTTTT.

This clonotype was detected only once. This chain joins TRBV29-1 and TRBJ2-1; 8 bases agree with TRBD2. Germline CDR1 and CDR2: SQVTM and ANQGSEA. This CDR3 contains 15 residues. After removal of 7 bases from V and 2 bases from J, the junction contained 10 bases not matched to a gene. The CDR3 is CSGRLAGRTYNEQFF. The CDR3 bases are TGCAGCGGTCGGCTAGCGGGTAGGACCTACAATGAGCAGTTCTTC.

The chain couples TRBV28 to TRBJ1-5, with a possible D match to TRBD1 (5 bases). This CDR3 comprises 14 residues. The V gene's germline CDR1 is MDHEN and CDR2 SYDVKM. V was pared by 4 bases and J by 4 bases, with 11 bases between. The chain's CDR3 is CASSSETDNQPQHF. CDR3 nucleotides: TGTGCCAGCAGTTCCGAGACAGATAATCAGCCCCAGCATTTT.

This clonotype was recorded at least ten times. The chain is built from TRBV24-1 and TRBJ2-1; 12 bases are a match to TRBD2. The CDR3 sequence is 13 residues long. Per germline, CDR1 KGHDR and CDR2 SFDVKD. The V and J ends lost 12 bases and 6 bases, in that order; junction bases with no gene match: 5. CDR3 in amino acids: CASGTSGRNEQFF. CDR3 in DNA: TGTGCCTCCGGGACTAGCGGGCGCAATGAGCAGTTCTTC.

This clonotype turned up a few times. V usage is TRBV27 and J usage is TRBJ2-1; possible D gene TRBD1, 6 bases. The V gene lost 3 bases and the J gene lost 7 bases, with 10 bases spanning the gap. This CDR3 has 13 residues. Germline CDR1 reads MNHEY; CDR2 reads SMNVEV (reference sequence). CDR3: CASSFRTANEQFF. Written as DNA, the CDR3 is TGTGCCAGCAGTTTCAGGACAGCGAATGAGCAGTTCTTC.

The V and J genes are TRBV21-1 and TRBJ2-7; the table's TRBD1 call for D was not verified on the DNA. TRBV21-1 is flagged as a pseudogene. This CDR3 spans 15 amino acids. Written as DNA, the CDR3 is TGTGCCAGCAGCAAAGTTCGCACAGGGTTTTGTGAGCAGTACTTC. Translation: CASSKVRTGFCEQYF.

The chain recombines TRBV28 with TRBJ2-7; TRBD1 matches at 8 bases. Germline CDR1 and CDR2: MDHEN and SYDVKM. V shed 5 bases, J shed 4 bases, and the junction held 13 bases outside the gene matches. This CDR3 is built from 16 residues. CDR3: CASSPRRQGPFYEQYF. The CDR3 bases are TGTGCCAGCAGTCCGCGACGACAGGGGCCTTTTTACGAGCAGTACTTC.

This clonotype appeared a few times. The chain employs TRBV11-2 and TRBJ1-2; D gene unclear. This CDR3 has 13 residues. Trimming left V 5 bases short and J 7 bases short, with 14 bases between. Germline CDR1 is SGHAT and CDR2 is FQNNGV. CDR3 sequence (DNA): TGTGCCAGCAGCATTTACCGGGGAACTGGCTACACCTTC. Translated, it gives CASSIYRGTGYTF.

In this sample, this clonotype turned up a few times. The chain carries TRBV7-9 and TRBJ2-2, with TRBD1 matching 9 bases. V lost 3 bases to trimming and J lost 1 base; unmatched junction nucleotides: 0. This CDR3 has 15 residues. Germline-derived CDR1 and CDR2 are SEHNR and FQNEAQ (reference sequence). The CDR3 DNA sequence: TGTGCCAGCAGCTTGGGACAGGGGAACACCGGGGAGCTGTTTTTT. It encodes CASSLGQGNTGELFF.

This rearrangement joins TRBV5-1 to TRBJ2-1; 13 bases match TRBD2. V gave up 4 bases and J gave up 10 bases; unmatched junction bases: 8. The germline CDR1 and CDR2 sequences are SGHRS and YFSETQ. There are 15 residues in the CDR3. The CDR3, as DNA: TGCGCCAGCAGCACTACTAGCGGGAGGGCCGTCGAGCAGTTCTTC. Protein sequence: CASSTTSGRAVEQFF.

This clonotype was seen many times. This chain uses TRBV20-1 with TRBJ1-4; D gene unclear. Germline V gene lookup returns CDR1 DFQATT and CDR2 SNEGSKA (reference sequence). The V end lost 3 bases, the J end lost 5 bases, and 19 bases lay between the germline ends. This CDR3 contains 16 residues. The CDR3 here is CSARDASTSGNEKLFF. DNA for the CDR3: TGCAGTGCTAGGGACGCTTCTACCTCAGGCAATGAAAAACTGTTTTTT.

This chain links TRBV20-1 with TRBJ2-1; possibly TRBD2 for D (5 bases). The germline CDR1 and CDR2 sequences are DFQATT and SNEGSKA (reference sequence). Trimming took off 3 bases at V and 2 bases at J, with 8 bases between the two ends. The CDR3 is made up of 13 amino acids. The CDR3 sequence: CSASGMAYNEQFF. CDR3 sequence (DNA): TGCAGTGCTAGCGGGATGGCCTACAATGAGCAGTTCTTC.

This clonotype was observed many times. V and J are TRBV28 and TRBJ2-7; D could derive from TRBD1 or TRBD2 (5 bases each). The V gene's germline CDR1 is MDHEN and CDR2 SYDVKM. The CDR3 loop spans 16 amino acids. V was trimmed by 6 bases and J by 0 bases, leaving 18 bases between them. In DNA, the CDR3 is TGTGCCAGCAGACCAGCCGTGGGACCCAACTCCTACGAGCAGTACTTC. Its protein is CASRPAVGPNSYEQYF.

CDR3: CASSLWGGDTEAFF. In DNA form, the CDR3 reads TGTGCCAGCAGTTTATGGGGAGGGGACACTGAAGCTTTCTTT. The V gene is TRBV28, the J gene TRBJ1-1, with D possibly TRBD1 on 5 matching bases. Trimming pared 0 bases from V and 3 bases from J, leaving 8 bases between. CDR1 is MDHEN and CDR2 is SYDVKM in the germline V gene. The CDR3 has 14 residues.

This clonotype occurred a few times. The chain couples TRBV28 to TRBJ2-2; D unresolved. From germline, CDR1 is MDHEN and CDR2 SYDVKM. This CDR3 comprises 15 residues. The ends were cut back, 5 bases at V and 0 bases at J, with 10 bases in the middle. The CDR3 DNA reads as TGTGCCAGCAGTCAACAGCCGTCGAACACCGGGGAGCTGTTTTTT. Translation gives CASSQQPSNTGELFF. The full variable domain, its missing parts supplied by reference TRBV28 and TRBJ2-2, is DVKVTQSSRYLVKRTGEKVFLECVQDMDHENMFWYRQDPGLGLRLIYFSYDVKMKEKGDIPEGYSVSREKKERFSLILESASTNQTSMYLCASSQQPSNTGELFFGEGSRLTVL.

The chain's CDR3 is CALHRGPDTGELFF. In nucleotides, the CDR3 is TGTGCCTTACACAGGGGGCCCGACACCGGGGAGCTGTTTTTT. V usage is TRBV10-3 and J usage is TRBJ2-2; the match to TRBD1 covers 9 bases. CDR3 length: 14 residues. The V and J ends lost 11 bases and 3 bases, in that order; junction bases with no gene match: 7. Germline values: CDR1 ENHRY, CDR2 SYGVKD.

This clonotype was seen more than once but under ten times. The junction departs from the called germline gene at one end, perhaps through a read error. V is TRBV12-3 or TRBV12-4 and J is TRBJ2-3; D is possibly TRBD1 (6 bases). There are 12 residues in the CDR3. The CDR3 bases are TGTGCCACCAGTACAGGGTTTGATACGCAGTATTTT. Translating it yields CATSTGFDTQYF.

The chain has TRBV18 and TRBJ2-1, with 10 bases identical to TRBD2. J lost 0 bases, V lost 3 bases, and 8 bases had no gene match. CDR1 is KGHSH, CDR2 LQKENI, per germline. This CDR3 has 18 residues. This chain's CDR3 is CASSPYLSSGSSYNEQFF. CDR3 bases: TGTGCCAGCTCACCGTATTTATCTAGCGGGAGCTCCTACAATGAGCAGTTCTTC.

V usage is TRBV6-2 or TRBV6-3 and J usage is TRBJ2-5; the D call may be TRBD1 or TRBD2 (5 bases each). Germline V lookup: CDR1 MNHEY, CDR2 SVGEGT. The CDR3 runs to 13 residues. With 2 bases removed from V and 5 bases from J, the gap between germline ends came to 9 bases. The CDR3 spells CASSYGGPETQYF. DNA of the CDR3: TGTGCCAGCAGTTACGGGGGACCGGAGACCCAGTACTTC.

This clonotype was found a few times. The V gene is TRBV5-6, the J gene TRBJ1-2; 7 bases map to TRBD1. From germline, CDR1 is SGHDT and CDR2 YYEEEE. The CDR3 consists of 13 residues. The junction had 3 bases not matched to a gene; V was cut back by 1 base and J by 6 bases. CDR3 sequence reads: CASSLLQGNGYTF. The CDR3 coding sequence is TGTGCCAGCAGCTTGCTACAGGGGAATGGCTACACCTTC.

This clonotype was observed a handful of times. The rearrangement joins TRBV20-1 to TRBJ2-1; 7 nucleotides agree with TRBD2. The CDR3 covers 14 residues. Trimming cost V 3 bases and J 7 bases; bases outside gene matches: 9. Per the germline V gene, CDR1 is DFQATT and CDR2 is SNEGSKA (reference sequence). CDR3 region: CSASPSGVHNEQFF. CDR3 DNA sequence: TGCAGTGCTAGTCCTAGCGGCGTACATAATGAGCAGTTCTTC.

Many counts were recorded for this clonotype. This sequence joins TRBV4-1 and TRBJ2-7, with 10 positions matching TRBD2. The CDR3 contains 16 residues. CDR1 is MGHRA and CDR2 is YSYEKL in the germline V gene. After removal of 0 bases from V and 2 bases from J, the junction contained 4 bases not matched to a gene. CDR3 in DNA: TGCGCCAGCAGCCAAGATAGGCTAGCGGGAGCCTACGAGCAGTACTTC. Its translation is CASSQDRLAGAYEQYF.

Worth noting for this clonotype: This clone may be a read error of a much larger clone one base away. The chain joins TRBV28 to TRBJ2-7; no clear D gene. The CDR3 is 16 amino acids. V was trimmed by 4 bases and J by 0 bases, leaving 16 bases between them. Germline V lookup: CDR1 MDHEN, CDR2 SYDVKM. The CDR3 sequence: CASSSVGSSSSYEQYF. The CDR3 coding sequence is TGTGCCAGCAGTTCCGTCGGAAGCAGCAGCTCCTACGAGCAGTACTTC.

The rearrangement joins TRBV6-5 to TRBJ1-1; D gene unclear. This CDR3 is built from 11 residues. Germline CDR1 is MNHEY and CDR2 is SVGAGI. V lost 1 base to trimming and J lost 7 bases, with 4 bases between them. The CDR3 is CASSYYGEAFF. For the CDR3, the DNA is TGTGCCAGCAGTTACTACGGTGAAGCTTTCTTT.